The clone carrying this T cell receptor (beta chain) was observed many times. Its antigen is not identified. What was amplified from RNA transcripts were TCR beta CDR3 regions. The primer set for the first-round RT-PCR of the TCR CDR3 was HTBI. TCRdb re-analysed the multiplex PCR reads in MiXCR, keeping a single row per CDR3 protein. The sample yields 300,000 to 400,000 distinct CDR3 sequences, 21% seen once. The sample is drawn from a study of T cells in Graves' hyperthyroidism and ophthalmopathy. Overall study context: Blood was drawn when the patient was first diagnosed and still untreated. The study's findings and limits: The authors' 13 V-J model separated ophthalmopathy from stable hyperthyroidism.

A lack of ophthalmopathy progression within 18 months defined stable Graves' hyperthyroidism. The source material was blood. This clonotype was sampled from a woman in her forties or fifties with Graves' hyperthyroidism.

DNA for the CDR3: TGTGCCAGCAGTTCTCCCGGACAGGGGCTAAACTATGGCTACACCTTC. Its translation is CASSSPGQGLNYGYTF. The J gene is TRBJ1-2, the V gene TRBV28; 9 bases are a match to TRBD1. The length of the CDR3 is 16 residues. The germline V gene has CDR1 MDHEN and CDR2 SYDVKM. J was trimmed by 2 bases and V by 4 bases; bases with no gene match: 8.